A few counts support the clone carrying this T cell receptor beta chain. The data were obtained in a study of blood T cell repertoires in COVID-19. Study as a whole: Collection of acute and convalescent COVID-19 samples took place in the United States, Italy and Spain. The analysed material was cDNA or gDNA that came from T cells, B-cell-depleted T cells, or PBMCs.

Authors' methods: Nucleated cell number was recorded as an estimate derived from reference gene primer amplification. The table came from immunoSEQ multiplex PCR; TCRdb's copy has only in-frame clones and leaves some out. The V and J calls and clone size are taken from that table; D and trimming were inferred from the DNA. The top ten hold approximately 0.94% of the sample, which has about 280,000 clones, roughly 90% seen once. CDR1 is KGHSH and CDR2 is LQKENI in the germline V gene. The V end lost 0 bases, the J end lost 5 bases, and 14 bases lay between the germline ends. This CDR3 has 15 residues.

The TCR sequence derives from a middle-aged woman who had recovered from COVID-19. This chain connects TRBV18 to TRBJ2-7; the D gene is possibly TRBD2 (5 bases). The specimen sequenced was peripheral blood. The chain's CDR3 is CASSPPSGKSDEQYF. CDR3 DNA: TGTGCCAGCTCACCACCGTCCGGGAAGAGCGACGAGCAGTACTTC.